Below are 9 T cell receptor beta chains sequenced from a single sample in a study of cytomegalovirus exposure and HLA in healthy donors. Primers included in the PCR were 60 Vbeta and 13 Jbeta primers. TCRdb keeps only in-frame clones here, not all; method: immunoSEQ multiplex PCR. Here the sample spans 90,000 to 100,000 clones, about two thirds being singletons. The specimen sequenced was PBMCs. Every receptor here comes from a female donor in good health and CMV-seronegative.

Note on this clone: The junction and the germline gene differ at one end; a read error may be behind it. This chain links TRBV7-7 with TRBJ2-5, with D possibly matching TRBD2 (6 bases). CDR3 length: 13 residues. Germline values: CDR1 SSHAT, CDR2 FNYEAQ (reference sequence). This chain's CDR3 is CASSLGGEETQYF. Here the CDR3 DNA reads TGTGCTAGCAGCTTGGGCGGGGAAGAGACCCAGTACTTC.

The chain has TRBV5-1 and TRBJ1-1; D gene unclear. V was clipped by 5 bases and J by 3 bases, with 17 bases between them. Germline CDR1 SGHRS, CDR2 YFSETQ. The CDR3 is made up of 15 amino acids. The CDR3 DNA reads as TGCGCCAGCAGGGCGGGAGGCCAATGGGACACTGAAGCTTTCTTT. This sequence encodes CASRAGGQWDTEAFF.

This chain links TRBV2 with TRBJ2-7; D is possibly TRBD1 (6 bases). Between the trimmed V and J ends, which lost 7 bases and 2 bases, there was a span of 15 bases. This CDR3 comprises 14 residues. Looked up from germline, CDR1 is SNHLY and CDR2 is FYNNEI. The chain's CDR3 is CASIEGEITYEQYF. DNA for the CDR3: TGTGCCAGCATCGAGGGGGAGATAACCTACGAGCAGTACTTC.

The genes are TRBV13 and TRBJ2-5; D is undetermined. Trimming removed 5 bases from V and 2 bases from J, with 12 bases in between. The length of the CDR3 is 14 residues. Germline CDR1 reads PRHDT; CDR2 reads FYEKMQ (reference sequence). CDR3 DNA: TGTGCCAGCAGCCCCCATCGCGAACAAGAGACCCAGTACTTC. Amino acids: CASSPHREQETQYF. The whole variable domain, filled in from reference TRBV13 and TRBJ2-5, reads AAGVIQSPRHLIKEKRETATLKCYPIPRHDTVYWYQQGPGQDPQFLISFYEKMQSDKGSIPDRFSAQQFSDYHSELNMSSLELGDSALYFCASSPHREQETQYFGPGTRLLVL.

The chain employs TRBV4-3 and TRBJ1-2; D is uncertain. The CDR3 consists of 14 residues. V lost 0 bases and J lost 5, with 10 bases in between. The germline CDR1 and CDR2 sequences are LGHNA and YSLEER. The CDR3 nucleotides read TGCGCCAGCAGCCAAGAGGAGGGTCTTTATGGCTACACCTTC. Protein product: CASSQEEGLYGYTF.

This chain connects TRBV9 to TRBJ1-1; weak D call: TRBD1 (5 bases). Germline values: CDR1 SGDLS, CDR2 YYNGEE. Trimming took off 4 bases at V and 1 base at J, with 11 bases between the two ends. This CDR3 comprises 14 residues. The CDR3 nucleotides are TGTGCCAGCAGCCCGACGACAGCGAACACTGAAGCTTTCTTT. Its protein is CASSPTTANTEAFF.

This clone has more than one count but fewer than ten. CDR3 region: CASSSPRGLAGELFF. CDR3 DNA sequence: TGTGCCAGCAGTTCTCCGCGGGGGCTCGCCGGGGAGCTGTTTTTT. V gene TRBV28 combines with J gene TRBJ2-2; TRBD2 is a possible D gene (7 bases). The CDR3 loop spans 15 amino acids. The V gene lost 4 bases and the J gene lost 6 bases, with 15 bases spanning the gap. The germline V gene has CDR1 MDHEN and CDR2 SYDVKM.

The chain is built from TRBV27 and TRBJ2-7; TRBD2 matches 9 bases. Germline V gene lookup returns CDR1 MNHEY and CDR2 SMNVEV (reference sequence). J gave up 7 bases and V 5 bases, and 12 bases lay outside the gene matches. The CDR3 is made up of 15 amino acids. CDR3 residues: CASSIAGVGLGEQYF. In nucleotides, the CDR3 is TGTGCCAGCAGTATAGCGGGAGTGGGATTGGGGGAGCAGTACTTC.

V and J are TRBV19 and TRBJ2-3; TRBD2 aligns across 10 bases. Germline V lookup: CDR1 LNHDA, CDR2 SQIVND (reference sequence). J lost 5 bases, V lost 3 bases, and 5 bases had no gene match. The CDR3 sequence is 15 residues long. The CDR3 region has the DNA TGTGCCAGTAGTATCTCAGCGGGAGGGCTAGATACGCAGTATTTT. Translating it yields CASSISAGGLDTQYF.